Listed below are T cell receptor beta chains from one sample, sequenced in a study of Ad26.COV2.S vaccination and SARS-CoV-2 variants. Produced via immunoSEQ multiplex PCR; TCRdb's table is partial and in-frame only. Of a few hundred thousand clones in the sample, 92% are singletons; the top ten hold roughly 1.7%. The specimen comprised peripheral blood, sampled in a trial of Ad26.COV2.S vaccine versus placebo. The receptors were sampled from a person aged 18-60 years who received the Ad26.COV2.S COVID-19 vaccine or a placebo. Each CDR3 is given with its conserved first and last residue. Each record gives: V gene, D gene, J gene, clone size, CDR3 DNA, CDR3 protein. A D gene is named only where the DNA matches it firmly. Expanded clones get a size class; other rows say once, few or many, or leave the size out.

V gene: TRBV29-1
D gene: TRBD1
J gene: TRBJ1-6
clone size: once
CDR3 DNA: TGCAGCGTTAGGGTGGGGACAGAAATGTCACCCCTCCACTTT
CDR3 protein: CSVRVGTEMSPLHF

V gene: TRBV11-3
D gene: TRBD1
J gene: TRBJ1-6
clone size: -
CDR3 DNA: TGTGCCAGCAGCGAGGATACAGGGGGCGCGCATAATTCACCCCTCCACTTT
CDR3 protein: CASSEDTGGAHNSPLHF

V gene: TRBV28
D gene: -
J gene: TRBJ1-1
clone size: once
CDR3 DNA: TGTGCCAGCAGCAAGTACAGCCTTCTCGAAGCTTTCTTT
CDR3 protein: CASSKYSLLEAFF

V gene: TRBV9
D gene: -
J gene: TRBJ2-7
clone size: -
CDR3 DNA: TGTGCCAGCAGCGTAGCTCCTAGCTCCTACGAGCAGTACTTC
CDR3 protein: CASSVAPSSYEQYF

V gene: TRBV7-6
D gene: TRBD1
J gene: TRBJ1-2
clone size: -
CDR3 DNA: TGTGCCAGCAGCTTAGGACTTGACAGGGCGTATGGCTACACCTTC
CDR3 protein: CASSLGLDRAYGYTF

V gene: TRBV28
D gene: TRBD2
J gene: TRBJ2-3
clone size: -
CDR3 DNA: TGTGCCAGCAGCTCTAGCGGGGGGGCCTTTTCAGATACGCAGTATTTT
CDR3 protein: CASSSSGGAFSDTQYF

V gene: TRBV7-9
D gene: -
J gene: TRBJ2-3
clone size: -
CDR3 DNA: TGTGCCAGCAGCCCGACGTTTCTTCTTTCTGGGGGAGGTGCGGATACGCAGTATTTT
CDR3 protein: CASSPTFLLSGGGADTQYF

V gene: TRBV12-3/TRBV12-4
D gene: -
J gene: TRBJ1-4
clone size: -
CDR3 DNA: TGTGCCACCTCTGGTAGTGGAAAACTGTTTTTT
CDR3 protein: CATSGSGKLFF

V gene: TRBV6-2/TRBV6-3
D gene: TRBD2
J gene: TRBJ2-1
clone size: -
CDR3 DNA: TGTGCCAGCAGTGATAGCGGGGGGGCACCAAATGAGCAGTTCTTC
CDR3 protein: CASSDSGGAPNEQFF

V gene: TRBV19
D gene: -
J gene: TRBJ2-7
clone size: -
CDR3 DNA: TGTGCCAGTAGTATTATCCGCGATTGGCAGGGGGGGATCTACGAGCAGTACTTC
CDR3 protein: CASSIIRDWQGGIYEQYF

V gene: TRBV10-3
D gene: -
J gene: TRBJ2-3
clone size: -
CDR3 DNA: TGTGCCATCAAAGGGGGCACAGATACGCAGTATTTT
CDR3 protein: CAIKGGTDTQYF

V gene: TRBV19
D gene: -
J gene: TRBJ2-5
clone size: -
CDR3 DNA: TGTGCCAGCACGTCCGGACGGGCGCAAGAGACCCAGTACTTC
CDR3 protein: CASTSGRAQETQYF

V gene: TRBV19
D gene: TRBD1
J gene: TRBJ1-1
clone size: -
CDR3 DNA: TGTGCCAGTAGTACCGACCGACAGGGGCGGAACTCTGAAGCTTTCTTT
CDR3 protein: CASSTDRQGRNSEAFF

V gene: TRBV9
D gene: -
J gene: TRBJ2-7
clone size: -
CDR3 DNA: TGTGCCAGCAGCGCGACAACCCACCGGTACGAGCAGTACTTC
CDR3 protein: CASSATTHRYEQYF

V gene: TRBV5-1
D gene: TRBD1
J gene: TRBJ1-1
clone size: -
CDR3 DNA: TGCGCCAGCAGCCCCCGGGACAGGAGAAACACTGAAGCTTTCTTT
CDR3 protein: CASSPRDRRNTEAFF

V gene: TRBV6-2/TRBV6-3
D gene: TRBD2
J gene: TRBJ2-3
clone size: -
CDR3 DNA: TGTGCCAGCAGTCCCCCGCGGGGGGGCACAGATACGCAGTATTTT
CDR3 protein: CASSPPRGGTDTQYF

V gene: TRBV4-3
D gene: -
J gene: TRBJ2-2
clone size: -
CDR3 DNA: TGCGCCAGCAGCCAAGAACATTTCCTAGGACAGTGGACCGGGGAGCTGTTTTTT
CDR3 protein: CASSQEHFLGQWTGELFF

V gene: TRBV27
D gene: -
J gene: TRBJ2-3
clone size: -
CDR3 DNA: TGTGCCAGCAGGCTATCGGCGACAGATACGCAGTATTTT
CDR3 protein: CASRLSATDTQYF

V gene: TRBV11-3
D gene: TRBD2
J gene: TRBJ2-1
clone size: -
CDR3 DNA: TGTGCCAGCAGCTTAGCGGGAGGCCGCAATGAGCAGTTCTTC
CDR3 protein: CASSLAGGRNEQFF

V gene: TRBV25-1
D gene: TRBD1
J gene: TRBJ1-4
clone size: -
CDR3 DNA: TGTGCCAGCAGTATGCCCGGGACAGGTCAAGAAAAACTGTTTTTT
CDR3 protein: CASSMPGTGQEKLFF

V gene: TRBV19
D gene: TRBD1
J gene: TRBJ2-3
clone size: -
CDR3 DNA: TGTGCCAGTAGTGCCTGGGACAGGGGGTCAGATACGCAGTATTTT
CDR3 protein: CASSAWDRGSDTQYF

V gene: TRBV7-2
D gene: -
J gene: TRBJ2-6
clone size: -
CDR3 DNA: TGTGCCAGCAGCTTAAAGCCGGGTTCTGGGGCCAACGTCCTGACTTTC
CDR3 protein: CASSLKPGSGANVLTF

V gene: TRBV9
D gene: TRBD2
J gene: TRBJ2-2
clone size: -
CDR3 DNA: TGTGCCAGCAGCGTAGGGACTAGCGGGGGGATAGTCGCCGGGGAGCTGTTTTTT
CDR3 protein: CASSVGTSGGIVAGELFF

V gene: TRBV27
D gene: -
J gene: TRBJ1-5
clone size: few
CDR3 DNA: TGTGCCAGCAGTTCCTCAGGGCGCAATCAGCCCCAGCATTTT
CDR3 protein: CASSSSGRNQPQHF

V gene: TRBV7-7
D gene: -
J gene: TRBJ1-2
clone size: -
CDR3 DNA: TGTGCCAGCAGCCCGATGGGAGGCCGAGAGGCTAACTATGGCTACACCTTC
CDR3 protein: CASSPMGGREANYGYTF

V gene: TRBV4-3
D gene: -
J gene: TRBJ1-5
clone size: -
CDR3 DNA: TGCGCCAGCAGCCAAGTAGCAGGACAGTCCCAGCATTTT
CDR3 protein: CASSQVAGQSQHF

V gene: TRBV19
D gene: TRBD1
J gene: TRBJ1-2
clone size: -
CDR3 DNA: TGTGCCAGTTCAAAGAAACAGGGGAACAACTATGGCTACACCTTC
CDR3 protein: CASSKKQGNNYGYTF

V gene: TRBV7-9
D gene: -
J gene: TRBJ2-3
clone size: -
CDR3 DNA: TGTGCCAGCAGCTTAGCTCCCTACCAGTATTTT
CDR3 protein: CASSLAPYQYF

V gene: TRBV6-2/TRBV6-3
D gene: TRBD1
J gene: TRBJ2-1
clone size: -
CDR3 DNA: TGTGCCAGCAGTCAATACACAGGGGGCGATGAGCAGTTCTTC
CDR3 protein: CASSQYTGGDEQFF

V gene: TRBV6-5
D gene: -
J gene: TRBJ1-6
clone size: few
CDR3 DNA: TGTGCCAGCAGTCGGACGCGAGAAAATTCACCCCTCCACTTT
CDR3 protein: CASSRTRENSPLHF

V gene: TRBV7-8
D gene: -
J gene: TRBJ2-7
clone size: -
CDR3 DNA: TGTGCCAGCAGCCGAACGTCCTACGAGCAGTACTTC
CDR3 protein: CASSRTSYEQYF

V gene: TRBV9
D gene: -
J gene: TRBJ1-1
clone size: -
CDR3 DNA: TGTGCCAGCAGCGCACAGATTGGGAACACTGAAGCTTTCTTT
CDR3 protein: CASSAQIGNTEAFF

V gene: TRBV4-3
D gene: -
J gene: TRBJ1-4
clone size: -
CDR3 DNA: TGCGCCAGCAGCCAAGATCGGGCAGGTTTTAATGAAAAACTGTTTTTT
CDR3 protein: CASSQDRAGFNEKLFF

V gene: TRBV5-1
D gene: TRBD2
J gene: TRBJ2-1
clone size: -
CDR3 DNA: TGCGCCAGCAGCTTGGAGGCTAGCGGGGGGGCCCAGTTCTTC
CDR3 protein: CASSLEASGGAQFF

V gene: TRBV5-4
D gene: TRBD1
J gene: TRBJ2-7
clone size: -
CDR3 DNA: TGTGCCAGCAGCTTGACAGGGGCTACCCCCTACGAGCAGTACTTC
CDR3 protein: CASSLTGATPYEQYF

V gene: TRBV27
D gene: -
J gene: TRBJ2-5
clone size: -
CDR3 DNA: TGTGCCAGCAGTAGCGACCAAGAGACCCAGTACTTC
CDR3 protein: CASSSDQETQYF

V gene: TRBV2
D gene: TRBD1
J gene: TRBJ2-3
clone size: -
CDR3 DNA: TGTGCCAGCAGTCAACTCCGGGACAGGTCAGATACGCAGTATTTT
CDR3 protein: CASSQLRDRSDTQYF